This record concerns one T cell receptor beta chain sequence. Participant ages covered roughly 18 to 89 years across 25 or so US areas. Membership in each cohort depended on participant-reported clinical history. V shed 4 bases and J shed 3 bases, with 11 bases lying between them. The CDR3 runs to 14 residues. The germline gives CDR1 SGHNT, CDR2 YENEEA. The data originate from a study of blood T cell repertoires in COVID-19. At the level of the study: The recovered donors of Cohort 3 showed two negative PCRs, clearance, or symptom resolution.

Per the original methods: Nucleated cell number was recorded as an estimate derived from reference gene primer amplification. Assay: immunoSEQ multiplex PCR; the TCRdb copy retains only in-frame clones and omits some. V, J and clone size are those of that table, while D and trimming were read from the DNA. In the table there are about 360,000 clones, approximately 89% of which are singletons. The sequence was collected from a man aged 35 to 55 in a cohort exposed to, infected with or recovered from COVID-19 (not recorded which). Sequencing was performed on PBMCs or T cells enriched from blood (not recorded which). The chain joins TRBV11-3 to TRBJ2-3; no definite D call. CDR3 DNA: TGTGCCAGCAGCTATACATCTAGGACAGATACGCAGTATTTT. Encoded protein: CASSYTSRTDTQYF.